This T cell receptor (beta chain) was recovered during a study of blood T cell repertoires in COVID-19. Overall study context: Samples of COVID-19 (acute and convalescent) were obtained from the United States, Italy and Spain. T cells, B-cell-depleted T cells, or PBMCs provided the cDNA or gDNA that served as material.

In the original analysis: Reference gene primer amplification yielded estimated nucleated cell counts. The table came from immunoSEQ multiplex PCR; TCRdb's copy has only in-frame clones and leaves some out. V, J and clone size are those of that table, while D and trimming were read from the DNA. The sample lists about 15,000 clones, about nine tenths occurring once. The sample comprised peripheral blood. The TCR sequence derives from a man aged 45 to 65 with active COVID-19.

The CDR3 here is CASSLEAGGPYEQYF. In nucleotides, the CDR3 is TGTGCCAGCAGTTTAGAGGCGGGAGGGCCTTACGAGCAGTACTTC. The chain combines TRBV27 with TRBJ2-7; 9 bases are a match to TRBD2. Germline V CDR1 and CDR2: MNHEY, SMNVEV (reference sequence). J lost 4 bases, V lost 2 bases, and 6 bases had no gene match. This CDR3 comprises 15 residues.